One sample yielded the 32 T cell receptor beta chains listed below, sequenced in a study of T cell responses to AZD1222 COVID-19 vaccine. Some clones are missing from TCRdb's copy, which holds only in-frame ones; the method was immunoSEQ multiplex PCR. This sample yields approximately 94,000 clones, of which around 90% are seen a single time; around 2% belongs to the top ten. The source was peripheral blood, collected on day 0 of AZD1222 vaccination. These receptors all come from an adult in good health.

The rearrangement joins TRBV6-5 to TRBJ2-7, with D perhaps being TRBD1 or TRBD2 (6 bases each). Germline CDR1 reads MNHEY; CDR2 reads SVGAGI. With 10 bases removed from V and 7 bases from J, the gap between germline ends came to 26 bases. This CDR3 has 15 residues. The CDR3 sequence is CATGRRMGGKYEQYF. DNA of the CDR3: TGTGCCACCGGTCGAAGGATGGGGGGCAAGTATGAGCAGTACTTC.

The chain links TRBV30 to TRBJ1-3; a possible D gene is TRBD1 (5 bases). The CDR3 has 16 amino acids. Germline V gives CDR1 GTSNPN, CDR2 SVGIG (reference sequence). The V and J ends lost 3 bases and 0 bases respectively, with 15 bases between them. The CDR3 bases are TGTGCCTGGAGACCCCCCGGGGGAAGCTCTGGAAACACCATATATTTT. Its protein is CAWRPPGGSSGNTIYF.

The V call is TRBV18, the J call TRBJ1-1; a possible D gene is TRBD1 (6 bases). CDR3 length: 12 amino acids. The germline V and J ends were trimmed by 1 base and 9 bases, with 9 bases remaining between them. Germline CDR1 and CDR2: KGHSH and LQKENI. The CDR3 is CASSPLGGQAFF. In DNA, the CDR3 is TGTGCCAGCTCACCACTAGGGGGGCAAGCTTTCTTT. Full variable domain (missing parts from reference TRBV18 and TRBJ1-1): NAGVMQNPRHLVRRRGQEARLRCSPMKGHSHVYWYRQLPEEGLKFMVYLQKENIIDESGMPKERFSAEFPKEGPSILRIQQVVRGDSAAYFCASSPLGGQAFFGQGTRLTVV.

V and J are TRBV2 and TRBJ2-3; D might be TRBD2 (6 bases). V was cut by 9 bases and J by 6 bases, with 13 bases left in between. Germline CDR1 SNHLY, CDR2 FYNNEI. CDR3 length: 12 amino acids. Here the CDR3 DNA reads TGTGCCAGTCTGGGGACTCCGGATACGCAGTATTTT. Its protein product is CASLGTPDTQYF.

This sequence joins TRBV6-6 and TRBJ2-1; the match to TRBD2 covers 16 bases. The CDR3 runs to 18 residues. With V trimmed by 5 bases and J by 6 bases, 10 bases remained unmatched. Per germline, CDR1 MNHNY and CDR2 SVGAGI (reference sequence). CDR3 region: CASSHPGTSGRAFNEQFF. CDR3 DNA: TGTGCCAGCAGTCACCCCGGGACTAGCGGGAGGGCCTTCAATGAGCAGTTCTTC.

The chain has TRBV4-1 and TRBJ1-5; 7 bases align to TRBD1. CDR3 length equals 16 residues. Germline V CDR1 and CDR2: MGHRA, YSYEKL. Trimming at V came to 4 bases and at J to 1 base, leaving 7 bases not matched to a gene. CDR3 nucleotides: TGCGCCAGCAGCCCCCAGACAGGGAGGAGCAATCAGCCCCAGCATTTT. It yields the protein CASSPQTGRSNQPQHF.

In DNA form, the CDR3 reads TGTGCCACCAGCAGAGTGGCCAGCTCCTACGAGCAGTACTTC. It yields the protein CATSRVASSYEQYF. This chain connects TRBV15 to TRBJ2-7; D is unresolved. Trimming took 1 base from V and 0 from J, leaving 7 bases between them. From germline, CDR1 is LNHNV and CDR2 YYDKDF (reference sequence). The CDR3 runs to 14 residues.

The DNA for the CDR3 is TGTGCCAGTAGTATAGCGGTTCAAGTCGCGCGGCCCCAGCATTTT. This translates into CASSIAVQVARPQHF. This chain joins TRBV19 and TRBJ1-5; D is undetermined. V lost 1 base to trimming and J lost 9 bases, with 16 bases between them. The germline V gene encodes CDR1 LNHDA and CDR2 SQIVND (reference sequence). CDR3 length equals 15 residues.

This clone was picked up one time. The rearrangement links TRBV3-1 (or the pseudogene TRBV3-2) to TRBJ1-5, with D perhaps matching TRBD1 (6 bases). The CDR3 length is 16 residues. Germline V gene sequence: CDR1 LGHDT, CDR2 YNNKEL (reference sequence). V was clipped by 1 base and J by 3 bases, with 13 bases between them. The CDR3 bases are TGTGCCAGCAGCCAAGGAAGCACAGGGAACAATCAGCCCCAGCATTTT. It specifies CASSQGSTGNNQPQHF.

Here the CDR3 reads CASSLEGSLNQPQHF. In DNA form, the CDR3 reads TGTGCCAGCAGCTTAGAGGGGTCTCTAAATCAGCCCCAGCATTTT. V gene TRBV7-9 combines with J gene TRBJ1-5; TRBD1 is a possible D gene (5 bases). Trimming left V 1 base short and J 4 bases short, with 11 bases between. The V gene's germline CDR1 is SEHNR and CDR2 FQNEAQ (reference sequence). The CDR3 is made up of 15 amino acids.

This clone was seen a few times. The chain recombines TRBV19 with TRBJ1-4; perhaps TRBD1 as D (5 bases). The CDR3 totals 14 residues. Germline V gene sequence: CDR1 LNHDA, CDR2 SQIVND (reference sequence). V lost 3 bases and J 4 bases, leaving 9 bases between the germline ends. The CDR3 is CASSIWGVNEKLFF. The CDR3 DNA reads TGTGCCAGTAGTATTTGGGGGGTTAATGAAAAACTGTTTTTT.

The CDR3 reads CASSLQQGSNEKLFF. CDR3 DNA: TGTGCCAGCAGTTTGCAACAGGGCAGTAATGAAAAACTGTTTTTT. The chain is built from TRBV28 and TRBJ1-4, with D maybe TRBD1 (6 bases). Germline CDR1 MDHEN, CDR2 SYDVKM. This CDR3 is 15 amino acids long. Trimming cost V 3 bases and J 4 bases, with 12 bases left between them.

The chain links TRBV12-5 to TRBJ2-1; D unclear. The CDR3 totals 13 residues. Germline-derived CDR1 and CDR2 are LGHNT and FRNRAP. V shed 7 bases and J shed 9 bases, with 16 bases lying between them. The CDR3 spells CASAPEPLSEQFF. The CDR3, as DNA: TGTGCTAGTGCCCCAGAGCCCCTCAGTGAGCAGTTCTTC.

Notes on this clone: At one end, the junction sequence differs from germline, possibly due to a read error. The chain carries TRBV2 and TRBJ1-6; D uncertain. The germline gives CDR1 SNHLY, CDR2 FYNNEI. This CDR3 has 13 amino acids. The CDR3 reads CASREDGNSPLHF. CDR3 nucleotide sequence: TGTGCCAGCAGAGAAGACGGGAATTCACCCCTCCACTTT.

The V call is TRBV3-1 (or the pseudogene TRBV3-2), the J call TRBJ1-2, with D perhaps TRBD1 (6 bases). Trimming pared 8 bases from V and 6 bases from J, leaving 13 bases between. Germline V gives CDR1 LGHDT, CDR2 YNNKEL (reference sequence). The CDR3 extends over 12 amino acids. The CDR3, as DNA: TGTGCCAGCCTACGCGGGGGCCATGGCTACACCTTC. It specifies CASLRGGHGYTF.

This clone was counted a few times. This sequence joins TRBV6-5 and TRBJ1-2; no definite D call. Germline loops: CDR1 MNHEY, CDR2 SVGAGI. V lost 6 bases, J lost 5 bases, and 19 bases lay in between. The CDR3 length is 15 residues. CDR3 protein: CASRSTSEGRYGYTF. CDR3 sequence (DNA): TGTGCCAGCAGATCAACATCGGAAGGACGATATGGCTACACCTTC.

CDR3 sequence reads: CASSLRSGLANTGELFF. The CDR3 DNA reads TGTGCCAGCAGCTTACGTTCGGGACTCGCGAACACCGGGGAGCTGTTTTTT. The chain carries TRBV7-8 and TRBJ2-2, with D possibly matching TRBD2 (6 bases). The V end lost 2 bases, the J end lost 0 bases, and 13 bases lay between the germline ends. Per germline, CDR1 SGHVS and CDR2 FQNEAQ. The CDR3 consists of 17 residues.

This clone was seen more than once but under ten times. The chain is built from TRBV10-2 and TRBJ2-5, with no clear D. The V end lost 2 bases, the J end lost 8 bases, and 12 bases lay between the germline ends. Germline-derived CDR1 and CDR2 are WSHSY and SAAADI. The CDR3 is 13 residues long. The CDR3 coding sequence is TGCGCCAGCAGTGAGAAGCCCCACGAAACCCAGTACTTC. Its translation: CASSEKPHETQYF.

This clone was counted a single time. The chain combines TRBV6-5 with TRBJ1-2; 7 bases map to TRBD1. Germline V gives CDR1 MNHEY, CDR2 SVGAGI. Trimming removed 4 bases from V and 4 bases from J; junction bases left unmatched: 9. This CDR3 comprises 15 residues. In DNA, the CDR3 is TGTGCCAGCAGTTTTGAGGGGGCCGGGACCTATGGCTACACCTTC. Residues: CASSFEGAGTYGYTF.

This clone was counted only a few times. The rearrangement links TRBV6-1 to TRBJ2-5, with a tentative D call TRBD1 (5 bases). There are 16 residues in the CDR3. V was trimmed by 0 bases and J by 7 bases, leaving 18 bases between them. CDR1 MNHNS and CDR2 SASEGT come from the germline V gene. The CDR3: CASSEALLVHQGTQYF. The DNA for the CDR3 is TGTGCCAGCAGTGAAGCGCTTCTCGTACATCAGGGGACCCAGTACTTC.

CDR3 sequence: CASSRLSSYEQYF. The CDR3 region has the DNA TGTGCCAGCAGTAGGCTTTCCTCCTACGAGCAGTACTTC. The chain uses TRBV12-3 or TRBV12-4 and TRBJ2-7; D remains ambiguous. The CDR3 has 13 residues. V shed 5 bases and J shed 0 bases, with 8 bases lying between them.

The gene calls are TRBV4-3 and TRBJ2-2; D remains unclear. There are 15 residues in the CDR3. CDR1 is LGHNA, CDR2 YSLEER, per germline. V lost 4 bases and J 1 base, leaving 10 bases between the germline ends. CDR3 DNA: TGCGCCAGCAGCCCGTCCATTCGGAACACCGGGGAGCTGTTTTTT. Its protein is CASSPSIRNTGELFF.

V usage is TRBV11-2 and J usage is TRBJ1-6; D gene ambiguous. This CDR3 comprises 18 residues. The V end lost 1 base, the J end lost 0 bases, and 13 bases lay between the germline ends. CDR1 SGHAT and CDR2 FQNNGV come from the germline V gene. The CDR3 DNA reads TGTGCCAGCAGCTTAGTAGATCTCGGGAGCTCCTATAATTCACCCCTCCACTTT. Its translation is CASSLVDLGSSYNSPLHF.

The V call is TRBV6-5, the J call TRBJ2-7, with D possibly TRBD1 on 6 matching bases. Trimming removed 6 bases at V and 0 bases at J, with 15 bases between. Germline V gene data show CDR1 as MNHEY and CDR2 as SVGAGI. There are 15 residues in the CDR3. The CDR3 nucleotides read TGTGCCAGCAGGTCAGGGGCAGGGCGCTCCTACGAGCAGTACTTC. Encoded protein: CASRSGAGRSYEQYF.

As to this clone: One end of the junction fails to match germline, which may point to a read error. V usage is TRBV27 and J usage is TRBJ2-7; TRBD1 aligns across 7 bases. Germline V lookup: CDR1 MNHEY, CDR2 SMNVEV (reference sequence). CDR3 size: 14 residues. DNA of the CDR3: TGTGCCAGCGGTTTAGATGTACAGGGGAACGAGCAGTACTTC. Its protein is CASGLDVQGNEQYF.

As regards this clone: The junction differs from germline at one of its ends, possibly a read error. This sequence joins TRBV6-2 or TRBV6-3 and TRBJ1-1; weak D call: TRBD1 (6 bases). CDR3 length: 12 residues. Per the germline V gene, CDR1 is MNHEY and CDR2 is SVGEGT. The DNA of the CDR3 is TGTGCCAGCAGTTACCGGAGGGGGGTCGGTCTCTTT. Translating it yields CASSYRRGVGLF.

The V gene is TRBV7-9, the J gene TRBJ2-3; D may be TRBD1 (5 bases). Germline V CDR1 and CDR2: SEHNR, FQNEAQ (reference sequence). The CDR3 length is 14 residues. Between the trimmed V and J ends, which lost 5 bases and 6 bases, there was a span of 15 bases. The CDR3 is CASSLQGKSDTQYF. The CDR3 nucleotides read TGTGCCAGCAGCCTTCAGGGTAAAAGCGATACGCAGTATTTT.

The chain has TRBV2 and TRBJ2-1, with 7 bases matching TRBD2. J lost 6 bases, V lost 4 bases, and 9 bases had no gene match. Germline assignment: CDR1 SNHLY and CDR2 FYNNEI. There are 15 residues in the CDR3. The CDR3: CASSGSPGGANEQFF. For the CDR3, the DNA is TGTGCCAGCAGTGGTTCACCGGGAGGAGCCAATGAGCAGTTCTTC.

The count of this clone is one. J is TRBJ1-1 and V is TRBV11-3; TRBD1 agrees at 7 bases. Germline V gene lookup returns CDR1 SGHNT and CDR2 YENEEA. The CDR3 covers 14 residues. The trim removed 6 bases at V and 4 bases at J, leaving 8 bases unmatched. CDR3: CASRPRTGRTEAFF. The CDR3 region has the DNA TGTGCCAGCAGGCCTAGGACAGGCCGCACTGAAGCTTTCTTT.

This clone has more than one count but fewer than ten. CDR3 sequence reads: CASTSAGGGDDTQYF. CDR3 sequence (DNA): TGTGCCAGTACCTCAGCGGGAGGAGGGGACGATACGCAGTATTTT. The chain employs TRBV19 and TRBJ2-3, with 9 positions matching TRBD2. Germline V lookup: CDR1 LNHDA, CDR2 SQIVND (reference sequence). V trimming: 7 bases; J trimming: 6 bases; junction bases outside the gene matches: 11. This CDR3 is built from 15 residues.

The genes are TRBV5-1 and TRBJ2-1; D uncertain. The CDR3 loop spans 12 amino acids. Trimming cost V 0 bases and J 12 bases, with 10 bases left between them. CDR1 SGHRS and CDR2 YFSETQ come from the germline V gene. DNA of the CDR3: TGCGCCAGCAGCTTGGGGTCTCGAGGGCAGTTCTTC. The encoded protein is CASSLGSRGQFF.

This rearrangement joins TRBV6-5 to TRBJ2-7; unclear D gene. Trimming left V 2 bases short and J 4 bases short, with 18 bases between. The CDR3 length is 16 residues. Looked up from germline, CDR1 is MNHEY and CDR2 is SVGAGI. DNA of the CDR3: TGTGCCAGCAGTTACGGGCCCCCGACGAACGGGTACGAGCAGTACTTC. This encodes CASSYGPPTNGYEQYF.